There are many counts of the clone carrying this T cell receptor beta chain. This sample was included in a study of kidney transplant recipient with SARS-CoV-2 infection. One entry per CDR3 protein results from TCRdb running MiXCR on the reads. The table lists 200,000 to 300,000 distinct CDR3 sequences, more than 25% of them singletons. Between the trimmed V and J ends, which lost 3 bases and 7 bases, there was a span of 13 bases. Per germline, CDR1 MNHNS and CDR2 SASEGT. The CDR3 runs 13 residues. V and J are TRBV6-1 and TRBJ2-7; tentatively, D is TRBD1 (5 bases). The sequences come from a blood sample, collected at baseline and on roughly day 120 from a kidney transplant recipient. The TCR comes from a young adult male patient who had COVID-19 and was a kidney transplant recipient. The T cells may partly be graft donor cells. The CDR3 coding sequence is TGTGCCAGCAGTGACCAGGGTCGGAGAGAGCAGTACTTC. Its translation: CASSDQGRREQYF.